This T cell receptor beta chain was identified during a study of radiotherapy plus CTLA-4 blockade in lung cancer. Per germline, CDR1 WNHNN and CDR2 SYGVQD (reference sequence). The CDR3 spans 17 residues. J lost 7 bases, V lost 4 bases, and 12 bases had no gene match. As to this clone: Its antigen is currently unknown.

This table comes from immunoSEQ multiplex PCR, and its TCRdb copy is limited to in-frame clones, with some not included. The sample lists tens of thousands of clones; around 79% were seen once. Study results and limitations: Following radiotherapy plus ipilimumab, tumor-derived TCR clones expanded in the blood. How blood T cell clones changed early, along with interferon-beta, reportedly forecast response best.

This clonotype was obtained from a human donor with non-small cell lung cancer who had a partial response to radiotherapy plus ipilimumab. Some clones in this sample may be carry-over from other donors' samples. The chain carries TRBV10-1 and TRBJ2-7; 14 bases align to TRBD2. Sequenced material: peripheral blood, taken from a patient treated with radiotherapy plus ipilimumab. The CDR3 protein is CASSGGTSGRRREEQYF. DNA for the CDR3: TGCGCCAGCAGTGGGGGGACTAGCGGGAGAAGGCGGGAAGAGCAGTACTTC.